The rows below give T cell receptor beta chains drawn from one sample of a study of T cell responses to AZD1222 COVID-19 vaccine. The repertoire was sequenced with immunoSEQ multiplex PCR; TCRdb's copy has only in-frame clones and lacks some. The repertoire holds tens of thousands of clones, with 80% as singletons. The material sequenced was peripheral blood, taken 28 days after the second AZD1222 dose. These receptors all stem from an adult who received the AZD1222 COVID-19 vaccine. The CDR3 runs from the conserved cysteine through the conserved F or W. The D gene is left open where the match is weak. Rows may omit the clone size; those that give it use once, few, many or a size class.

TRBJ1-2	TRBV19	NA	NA	TGTGCCAGTGGATCAGGGCTCTATGGCTACACCTTC	CASGSGLYGYTF
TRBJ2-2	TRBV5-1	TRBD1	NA	TGCGCCAGCAGCCTCGGTGACAGGGGGGTTAACACCGGGGAGCTGTTTTTT	CASSLGDRGVNTGELFF
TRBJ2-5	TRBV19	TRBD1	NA	TGTGCCAGTAGTAGGGGACAGCATCCGCAAGAGACCCAGTACTTC	CASSRGQHPQETQYF
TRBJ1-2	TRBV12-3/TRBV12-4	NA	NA	TGTGCCAGCAGCCAACAGGACGGATATGGCTACACCTTC	CASSQQDGYGYTF
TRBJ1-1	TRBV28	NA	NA	TGTGCCAGCAGTTCTCCCTTTCAGGGTGACACTGAAGCTTTCTTT	CASSSPFQGDTEAFF
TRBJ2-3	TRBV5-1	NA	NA	TGCGCCAGCAGCTTGGCGGCAGATACGCAGTATTTT	CASSLAADTQYF
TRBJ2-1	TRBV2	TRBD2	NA	TGTGCCAGCAGACAGACTAGCGGGAGTCTCTATGAGCAGTTCTTC	CASRQTSGSLYEQFF
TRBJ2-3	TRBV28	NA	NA	TGTGCCAGCAGCGATGGGGGCAGCACAGATACGCAGTATTTT	CASSDGGSTDTQYF
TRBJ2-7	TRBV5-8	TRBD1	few	TGTGCCAGCAGCTTGTGGGACAGGGGGAGCGAGCAGTACTTC	CASSLWDRGSEQYF
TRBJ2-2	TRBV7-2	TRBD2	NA	TGTGCCAGCAGCATCCCGACTAGCGGGAGGGATGCCACCGGGGAGCTGTTTTTT	CASSIPTSGRDATGELFF
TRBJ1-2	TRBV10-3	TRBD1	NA	TGTGCCATCAGTGACTCGGGACAGGGGGCGCGTAGCTACACCTTC	CAISDSGQGARSYTF
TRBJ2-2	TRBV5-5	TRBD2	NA	TGTGCCAGCAGCTGGAGGACTAGCGGGGGGGCAGCTGGGGAGCTGTTTTTT	CASSWRTSGGAAGELFF
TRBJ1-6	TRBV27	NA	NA	TGTGCCACCCGACTCGGGACTGTAAATTCACCCCTCCACTTT	CATRLGTVNSPLHF
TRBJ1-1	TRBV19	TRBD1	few	TGTGCCAGTAGCCCAAGTAAACAGGGGGCGCCGGCTTTCTTT	CASSPSKQGAPAFF
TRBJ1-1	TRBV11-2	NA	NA	TGTGCCAGCAGCTTTGGACAGCTGAACACTGAAGCTTTCTTT	CASSFGQLNTEAFF
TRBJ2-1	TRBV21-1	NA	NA	NA	CASSKLLPWGQGTEQFF
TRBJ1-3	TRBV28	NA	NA	TGTGCCAGCAGTTCCAGTGGTAGTGGAAACACCATATATTTT	CASSSSGSGNTIYF
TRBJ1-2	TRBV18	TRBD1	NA	TGTGCCAGCTCACCTACCGGGACAGGCCCAAGGGGCTACACCTTC	CASSPTGTGPRGYTF
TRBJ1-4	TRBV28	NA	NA	TGTGCCAGCAGTTTAGAGCGGGCAGCCTTTAATGAAAAACTGTTTTTT	CASSLERAAFNEKLFF
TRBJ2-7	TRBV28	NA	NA	TGTGCCAGCAGTTTCCTGAGAGGCACCTACGAGCAGTACTTC	CASSFLRGTYEQYF
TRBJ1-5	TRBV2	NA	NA	TGTGCCAGCAGTATCCGGGGAGATCAGCCCCAGCATTTT	CASSIRGDQPQHF
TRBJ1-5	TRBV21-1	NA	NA	TGTGCCAGCAGCGAGGGATGCAGGGTCAATCAGCCCCAGCATTTT	CASSEGCRVNQPQHF
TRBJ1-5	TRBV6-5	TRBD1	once	TGTGCCAGCAGAATGACAGGGCCGCCCCAGCATTTT	CASRMTGPPQHF
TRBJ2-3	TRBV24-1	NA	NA	TGTGCCACCAGTGATTTTTTAGAGGGTGATCACACAGATACGCAGTATTTT	CATSDFLEGDHTDTQYF
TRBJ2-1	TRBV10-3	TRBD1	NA	TGTGCCATCAGTGATCAGGGGGCGTACTACAATGAGCAGTTCTTC	CAISDQGAYYNEQFF
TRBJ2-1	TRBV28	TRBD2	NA	TGTGCCAGCAGTAAAACTCTAGCGGGAGGGCCGGATGAGCAGTTCTTC	CASSKTLAGGPDEQFF
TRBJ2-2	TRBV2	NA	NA	TGTGCCAGCAGGCCAGGGGAGCGCACCGGGGAGCTGTTTTTT	CASRPGERTGELFF
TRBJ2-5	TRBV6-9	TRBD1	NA	TGTGCCAGCAATCCGGGACAGGGGTGGCTGGGGGGCGAGACCCAGTACTTC	CASNPGQGWLGGETQYF
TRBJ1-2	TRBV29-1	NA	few	TGCAGCGTTGAAGCGTACTGGGGGCCAGGCTATGGCTACACCTTC	CSVEAYWGPGYGYTF
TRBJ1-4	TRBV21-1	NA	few	TGTGCCAGCACCCGAACAGGGGCAACTAATGAAAAACTGTTTTTT	CASTRTGATNEKLFF
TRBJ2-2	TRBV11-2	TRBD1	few	TGTGCCAGCAGCCCGGACAGGGTTCCGGAGGTTATCGGGGAGCTGTTTTTT	CASSPDRVPEVIGELFF
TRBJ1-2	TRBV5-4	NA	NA	TGTGCCAGCAGCCCGGGGAGATCTAACTATGGCTACACCTTC	CASSPGRSNYGYTF
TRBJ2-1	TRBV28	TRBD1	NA	TGTGCCAGCTCGCCCCAGGGGGCGAATGAGCAGTTCTTC	CASSPQGANEQFF
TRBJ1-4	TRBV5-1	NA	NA	TGCGCCAGCAGCAACCGGGACACGAATGAAAAACTGTTTTTT	CASSNRDTNEKLFF
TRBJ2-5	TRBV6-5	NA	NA	TGTGCCAGCAGCATAGGGACATTCCAAGAGACCCAGTACTTC	CASSIGTFQETQYF
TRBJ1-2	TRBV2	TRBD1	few	TGTGCCAGCAGATTCACAGGGGGTGATGGCTACACCTTC	CASRFTGGDGYTF
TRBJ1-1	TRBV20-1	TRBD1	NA	TGCGGAAGGGACAGTAGCACTGAAGCTTTCTTT	CGRDSSTEAFF
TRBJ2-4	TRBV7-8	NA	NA	TGTGCCAGCAGCTTACCTCGGCGGTTGCGGGGAGCCAAAAACATTCAGTACTTC	CASSLPRRLRGAKNIQYF
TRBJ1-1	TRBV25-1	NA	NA	TGTGCCAGCAGAGGCCCACAGCGATTGAACACTGAAGCTTTCTTT	CASRGPQRLNTEAFF
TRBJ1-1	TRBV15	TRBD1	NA	TGTGCCACCAGCAGACCGACAGGGGTCGGCATAAACACTGAAGCTTTCTTT	CATSRPTGVGINTEAFF
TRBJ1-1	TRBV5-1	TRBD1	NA	TGCGCCAGCAGCCGCGGACAGGGAGTAGGCACTGAAGCTTTCTTT	CASSRGQGVGTEAFF
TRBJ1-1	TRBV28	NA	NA	TGTGCCAGCAGTTTAGGTGGGGCCCAACCGAACACTGAAGCTTTCTTT	CASSLGGAQPNTEAFF
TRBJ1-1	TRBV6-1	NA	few	TGTGCCAGCAGTGATGTAATTTCCATGAACACTGAAGCTTTCTTT	CASSDVISMNTEAFF
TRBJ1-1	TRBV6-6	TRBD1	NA	TGTGCCAGCAGTTACCTCCTTACGGGACAGTATGAAGCTTTCTTT	CASSYLLTGQYEAFF
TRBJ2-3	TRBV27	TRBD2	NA	TGTGCCAGCAGAAATTTCTTAGCGGGAGGGCCGGGCACAGATACGCAGTATTTT	CASRNFLAGGPGTDTQYF
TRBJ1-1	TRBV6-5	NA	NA	TGTGCCAGCAGCGAGTGGACAGCCAACACTGAAGCTTTCTTT	CASSEWTANTEAFF
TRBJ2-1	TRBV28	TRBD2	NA	TGTGCCAGCAGCCCTTCCGGGGGGGGTTTGAGCTCCTACAATGAGCAGTTCTTC	CASSPSGGGLSSYNEQFF
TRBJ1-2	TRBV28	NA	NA	TGTGCCAGCACCCGGGGGTATTACCTTAGCGGCTACACCTTC	CASTRGYYLSGYTF
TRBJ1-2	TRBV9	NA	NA	TGTGCCAGCAGCGAAGGATATGGCTACACCTTC	CASSEGYGYTF
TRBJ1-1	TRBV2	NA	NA	TGTGCCAGCAGTGCCTCGACAGAACAACCCTTCTTT	CASSASTEQPFF
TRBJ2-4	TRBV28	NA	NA	TGTGCCAGCAGTCCCCCGGCCAAAAACATTCAGTACTTC	CASSPPAKNIQYF
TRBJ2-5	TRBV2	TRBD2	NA	TGTGCCAGCAGTGATTTCGGTAGCGGGGGGGAGACCCAGTACTTC	CASSDFGSGGETQYF
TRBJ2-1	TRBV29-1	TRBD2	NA	TGCAGCGCTAGCGGGTCCAGCTCCTACAATGAGCAGTTCTTC	CSASGSSSYNEQFF
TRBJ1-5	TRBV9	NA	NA	TGTGCCAGCAGCGTTGGGGCCAGCAATCAGCCCCAGCATTTT	CASSVGASNQPQHF